The following is a T cell receptor beta chain sequence with its context. The data are from a study of blood T cell repertoires in COVID-19. Study as a whole: Sample material is recorded as cDNA or gDNA derived from T cells, B-cell-depleted T cells, or PBMCs.

This table comes from immunoSEQ multiplex PCR, and its TCRdb copy is limited to in-frame clones, with some not included. The sample shows around 60,000 clones, around 77% of them seen only once. Trimming left V 6 bases short and J 3 bases short, with 13 bases between. CDR1 is LGHDT and CDR2 is YNNKEL in the germline V gene (reference sequence). The CDR3 sequence is 14 residues long. The TCR sequence derives from a man older than 75 with active or convalescent COVID-19. Sequences were obtained from peripheral blood. The chain is built from TRBV3-1 (or the pseudogene TRBV3-2) and TRBJ2-3; weak D call: TRBD2 (7 bases). The CDR3 nucleotides are TGTGCCAGCAGTACCAGGGGAGGGACAGATACGCAGTATTTT. Its protein product is CASSTRGGTDTQYF.